This T cell receptor (beta chain) was retrieved from a study of cytotoxic CD8 clonotypes in ibrutinib-treated CLL. Turning to the study itself: Among the patients, roughly ten presented as relapsed/refractory and around 15 as treatment-naive; about 17 showed unmutated IGHV. There were, on average, around 260,000 productive templates and 85,000 to 95,000 productive rearrangements per sample.

Clones were read by immunoSEQ multiplex PCR, and TCRdb kept only the in-frame ones, dropping some. The data contain under 150,000 clones, more than 85% of them singletons. Notes on the study in general: Researchers report that baseline clonality outpaced age-matched healthy donors and tracked circulating CD8+ T-cell counts. Upon ibrutinib response clonality rose, and upon progression it fell back toward baseline.

With regard to this clone: What it recognizes is unknown.

Between the trimmed V and J ends, which lost 3 bases and 5 bases, there was a span of 7 bases. CDR1 is SGHTA and CDR2 is FQGTGA in the germline V gene. The CDR3 spans 12 residues. The J gene is TRBJ1-1, the V gene TRBV7-3, with no clear D. The sequence was obtained from a human donor with chronic lymphocytic leukemia. This material consisted of PBMCs, taken after 12 months of ibrutinib treatment. Here the CDR3 reads CASSFLQTEAFF. For the CDR3, the DNA is TGTGCCAGCAGCTTCCTTCAGACTGAAGCTTTCTTT.